The clone carrying this T cell receptor beta chain is a singleton in its sample. TCRdb's copy holds only in-frame clones and misses some; the assay was immunoSEQ multiplex PCR. The sample lists 200,000 to 300,000 clones, roughly 81% occurring once. With V trimmed by 1 base and J by 2 bases, 4 bases remained unmatched. The CDR3 extends over 15 amino acids. Germline values: CDR1 SGHTA, CDR2 FQGNSA. The data belong to a study of blood T cell repertoires in COVID-19. The chain employs TRBV7-2 and TRBJ2-5, with TRBD2 matching over 7 bases. This sequence was found in a man aged 45-60 years with acute or convalescent COVID-19. The specimen was peripheral blood. CDR3 in DNA: TGTGCCAGCAGCTTAGGGGGGGGAGGACAAGAGACCCAGTACTTC. Translated: CASSLGGGGQETQYF. Supplemented by reference TRBV7-2 and TRBJ2-5, the full variable domain reads GAGVSQSPSNKVTEKGKDVELRCDPISGHTALYWYRQSLGQGLEFLIYFQGNSAPDKSGLPSDRFSAERTGGSVSTLTIQRTQQEDSAVYLCASSLGGGGQETQYFGPGTRLLVL.